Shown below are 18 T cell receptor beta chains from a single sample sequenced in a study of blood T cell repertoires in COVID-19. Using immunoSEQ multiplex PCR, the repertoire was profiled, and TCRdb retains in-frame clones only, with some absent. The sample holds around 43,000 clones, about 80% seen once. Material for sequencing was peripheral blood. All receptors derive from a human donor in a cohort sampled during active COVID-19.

The CDR3 sequence is CASSQDPSGQDTQYF. DNA of the CDR3: TGTGCCAGCAGCCAAGACCCCAGCGGGCAGGATACGCAGTATTTT. The chain carries TRBV3-1 (or the pseudogene TRBV3-2) and TRBJ2-3; a weak D match, TRBD2 (6 bases). The CDR3 has 15 amino acids. Trimming removed 0 bases at V and 6 bases at J, with 13 bases between. Per the germline V gene, CDR1 is LGHDT and CDR2 is YNNKEL (reference sequence).

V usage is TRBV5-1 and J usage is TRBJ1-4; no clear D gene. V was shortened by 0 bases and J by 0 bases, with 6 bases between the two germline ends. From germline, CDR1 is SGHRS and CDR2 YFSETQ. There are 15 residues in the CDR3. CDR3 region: CASSLAAATNEKLFF. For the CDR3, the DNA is TGCGCCAGCAGCTTGGCCGCAGCAACTAATGAAAAACTGTTTTTT.

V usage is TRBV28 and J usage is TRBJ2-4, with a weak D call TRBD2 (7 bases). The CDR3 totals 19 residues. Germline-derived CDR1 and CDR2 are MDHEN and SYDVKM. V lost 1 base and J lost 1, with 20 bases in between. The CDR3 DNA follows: TGTGCCAGCAGTTTATTCGGGGGGCCAATATCTCTCGCCAAAAACATTCAGTACTTC. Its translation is CASSLFGGPISLAKNIQYF.

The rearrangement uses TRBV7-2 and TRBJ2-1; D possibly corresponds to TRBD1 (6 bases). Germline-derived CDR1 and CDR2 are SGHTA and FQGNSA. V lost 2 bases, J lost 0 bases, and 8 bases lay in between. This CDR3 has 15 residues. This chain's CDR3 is CASSLQGSSYNEQFF. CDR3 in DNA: TGTGCCAGCAGCTTACAGGGGAGCTCCTACAATGAGCAGTTCTTC. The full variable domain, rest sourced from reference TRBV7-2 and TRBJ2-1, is GAGVSQSPSNKVTEKGKDVELRCDPISGHTALYWYRQSLGQGLEFLIYFQGNSAPDKSGLPSDRFSAERTGGSVSTLTIQRTQQEDSAVYLCASSLQGSSYNEQFFGPGTRLTVL.

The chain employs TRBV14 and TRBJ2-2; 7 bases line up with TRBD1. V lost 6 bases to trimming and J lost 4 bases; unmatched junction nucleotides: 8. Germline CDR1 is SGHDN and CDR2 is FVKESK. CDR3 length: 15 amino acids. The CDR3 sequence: CASRTGTAITGELFF. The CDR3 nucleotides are TGTGCCAGCAGGACCGGGACAGCCATCACCGGGGAGCTGTTTTTT. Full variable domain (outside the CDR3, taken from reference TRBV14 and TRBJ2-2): EAGVTQFPSHSVIEKGQTVTLRCDPISGHDNLYWYRRVMGKEIKFLLHFVKESKQDESGMPNNRFLAERTGGTYSTLKVQPAELEDSGVYFCASRTGTAITGELFFGEGSRLTVL.

CDR3 loop: CASLISGGRGETQYF. In DNA, the CDR3 is TGCGCCAGCCTCATTAGCGGGGGGCGAGGAGAGACCCAGTACTTC. The chain recombines TRBV5-1 with TRBJ2-5, with 10 positions matching TRBD2. Germline V CDR1 and CDR2: SGHRS, YFSETQ. This CDR3 contains 15 residues. Trimming cost V 7 bases and J 4 bases; bases outside gene matches: 10.

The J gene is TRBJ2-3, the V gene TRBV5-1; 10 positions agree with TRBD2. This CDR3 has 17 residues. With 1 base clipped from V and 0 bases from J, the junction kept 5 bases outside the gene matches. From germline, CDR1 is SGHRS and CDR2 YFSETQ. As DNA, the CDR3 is TGCGCCAGCAGCTTGACTAGCGGGGCTCCTAGCACAGATACGCAGTATTTT. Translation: CASSLTSGAPSTDTQYF.

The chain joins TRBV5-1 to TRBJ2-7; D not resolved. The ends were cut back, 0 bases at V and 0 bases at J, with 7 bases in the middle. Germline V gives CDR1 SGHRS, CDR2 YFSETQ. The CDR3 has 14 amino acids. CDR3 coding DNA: TGCGCCAGCAGCTTGGACACGTTCTCCTACGAGCAGTACTTC. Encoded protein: CASSLDTFSYEQYF. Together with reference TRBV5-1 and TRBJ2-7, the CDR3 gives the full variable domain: KAGVTQTPRYLIKTRGQQVTLSCSPISGHRSVSWYQQTPGQGLQFLFEYFSETQRNKGNFPGRFSGRQFSNSRSEMNVSTLELGDSALYLCASSLDTFSYEQYFGPGTRLTVT.

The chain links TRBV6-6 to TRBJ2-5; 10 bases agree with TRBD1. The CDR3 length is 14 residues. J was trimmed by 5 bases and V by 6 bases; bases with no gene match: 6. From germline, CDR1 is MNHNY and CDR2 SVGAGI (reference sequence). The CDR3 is CASSRGTGVETQYF. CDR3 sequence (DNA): TGTGCCAGCAGCCGAGGGACAGGGGTTGAGACCCAGTACTTC.

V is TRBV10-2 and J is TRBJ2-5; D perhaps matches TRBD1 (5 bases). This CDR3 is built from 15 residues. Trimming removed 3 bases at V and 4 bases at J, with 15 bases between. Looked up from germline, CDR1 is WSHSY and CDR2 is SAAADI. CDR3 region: CASSEEARGIETQYF. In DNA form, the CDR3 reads TGCGCCAGCAGTGAAGAAGCTAGGGGTATAGAGACCCAGTACTTC.

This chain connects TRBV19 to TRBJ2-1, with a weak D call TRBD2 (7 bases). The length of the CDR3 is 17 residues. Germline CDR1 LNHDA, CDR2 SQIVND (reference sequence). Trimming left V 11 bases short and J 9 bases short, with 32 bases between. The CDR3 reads CACMGQGWERDGIEQFF. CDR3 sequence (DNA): TGTGCCTGTATGGGGCAGGGGTGGGAGCGGGACGGGATTGAGCAGTTCTTC.

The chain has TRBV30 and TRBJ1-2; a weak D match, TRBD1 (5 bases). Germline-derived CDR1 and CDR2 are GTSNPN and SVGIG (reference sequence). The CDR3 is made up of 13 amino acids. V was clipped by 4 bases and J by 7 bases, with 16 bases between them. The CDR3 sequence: CAWNGGVVGGYTF. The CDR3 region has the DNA TGTGCCTGGAATGGGGGGGTAGTAGGTGGCTACACCTTC.

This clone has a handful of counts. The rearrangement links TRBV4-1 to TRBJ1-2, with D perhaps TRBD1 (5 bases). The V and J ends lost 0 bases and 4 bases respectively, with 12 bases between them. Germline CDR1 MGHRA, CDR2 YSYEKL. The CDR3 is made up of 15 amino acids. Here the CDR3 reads CASSQEIQTVYGYTF. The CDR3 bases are TGCGCCAGCAGCCAAGAAATCCAGACAGTCTATGGCTACACCTTC.

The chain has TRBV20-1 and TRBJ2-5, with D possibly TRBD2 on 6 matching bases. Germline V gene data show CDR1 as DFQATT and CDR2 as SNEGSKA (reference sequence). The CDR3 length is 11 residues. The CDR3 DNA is TGCAGACCCCAGGGAGGAGAGACCCAGTACTTC. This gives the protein CRPQGGETQYF.

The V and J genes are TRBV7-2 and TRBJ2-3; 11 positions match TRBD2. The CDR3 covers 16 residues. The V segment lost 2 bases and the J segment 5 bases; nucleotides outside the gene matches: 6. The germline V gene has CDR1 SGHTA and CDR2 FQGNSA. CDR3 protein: CASSLRGGTSGDTQYF. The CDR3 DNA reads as TGTGCCAGCAGCTTAAGGGGGGGGACTAGCGGAGATACGCAGTATTTT.

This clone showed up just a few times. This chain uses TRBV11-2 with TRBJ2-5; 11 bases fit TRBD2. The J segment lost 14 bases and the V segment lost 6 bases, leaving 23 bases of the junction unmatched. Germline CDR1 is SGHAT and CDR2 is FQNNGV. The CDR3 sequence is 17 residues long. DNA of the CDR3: TGTGCCAGCAGGGCCAGCATTGGTAGCGGGAGGGCCAATCCCCCTTACTTC. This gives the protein CASRASIGSGRANPPYF.

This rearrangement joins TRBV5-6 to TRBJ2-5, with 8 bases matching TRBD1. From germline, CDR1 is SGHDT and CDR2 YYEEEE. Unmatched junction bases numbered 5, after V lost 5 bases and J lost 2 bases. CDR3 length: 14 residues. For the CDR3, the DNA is TGTGCCAGCAGGGAACAGGGGGTACAAGAGACCCAGTACTTC. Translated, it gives CASREQGVQETQYF.

CDR3 sequence (DNA): TGTGCCAGCAGCCAAAGACTAGCGGGAGTTGGAGATACGCAGTATTTT. Its protein is CASSQRLAGVGDTQYF. The gene calls are TRBV5-6 and TRBJ2-3, with 12 nucleotides matching TRBD2. CDR3 length: 16 residues. Germline V gives CDR1 SGHDT, CDR2 YYEEEE. V was clipped by 4 bases and J by 5 bases; unmatched bases: 8. Full variable domain (remainder filled in from reference TRBV5-6 and TRBJ2-3): DAGVTQSPTHLIKTRGQQVTLRCSPKSGHDTVSWYQQALGQGPQFIFQYYEEEERQRGNFPDRFSGHQFPNYSSELNVNALLLGDSALYLCASSQRLAGVGDTQYFGPGTRLTVL.